This entry is about one TCR beta chain. The V segment lost 5 bases and the J segment 3 bases; nucleotides outside the gene matches: 6. CDR1 SGHVS and CDR2 FQNEAQ come from the germline V gene. CDR3 length: 14 residues. Individual cDNA molecules had unique molecular identifiers attached to them by the library. In TCRdb, the RACE reads were re-called with MiXCR into one record per CDR3 protein. The sample has about 190,000 distinct CDR3 sequences, under 30% seen once. These data come from a study of human T cells and chemical hapten exposure. Study in general: Diphenylcyclopropenone, dosed weekly to the scalp, was given to patients throughout the roughly 25-week study. Patches that contained 0.01% DPC were applied to the upper back and read at 6 days.

The time point was: patch test 3, about 24 weeks after DPC sensitization. The treatment denotes: therapeutic diphenylcyclopropenone sensitization with weekly scalp DPC. This chain uses TRBV7-8 with TRBJ2-7; the match to TRBD1 covers 8 bases. The sequence was obtained from a woman aged 40-49 years with alopecia areata. Some clones in this sample may be carry-over from other donors' samples. Specimen: whole blood, collected in connection with sensitization to the hapten diphenylcyclopropenone (DPC). Here the CDR3 reads CASSPDRGDYEQYF. CDR3 DNA sequence: TGTGCCAGCAGCCCTGACAGGGGCGACTACGAGCAGTACTTC.